The TCR beta chain described here comes from a study of cytomegalovirus exposure and HLA in healthy donors. As regards this clone: Its antigen is unknown.

From the roughly 120-subject validation cohort, which was separate from the roughly 700-subject first cohort, the donors were drawn. The data were produced by immunoSEQ multiplex PCR, yet TCRdb's version contains in-frame clones alone and is incomplete. The sample lists some 150,000 clones, approximately 90% seen once, with roughly 4.3% in the top ten. Study-wide findings and caveats: Cytomegalovirus status was reportedly diagnosed by the classifier with high specificity and sensitivity. Despite most TCR sequences being rare, some public TCRs occurred in many donors. There were 160 or so TCR beta chains listed as cytomegalovirus-associated.

CDR1 is GTSNPN, CDR2 SVGIG, per germline (reference sequence). The CDR3 totals 11 residues. Trimming left V 6 bases short and J 7 bases short, with 7 bases between. Sequencing used PBMCs. The clonotype originates from a man between 18 and 29 years old in good health and CMV-seropositive. The chain uses TRBV30 and TRBJ1-6; a possible D gene is TRBD1 (6 bases). The CDR3: CACTGNSPLHF. The CDR3 nucleotides read TGTGCCTGTACAGGGAATTCACCCCTCCACTTT.